The TCR beta chain under discussion was sequenced for a study of shared clonotypes between healthy human individuals. General observations from the study: Blood was the sole source, and tissue repertoires probably differ. Limitation of the genetic and exposure-history diversity represented came from the few donors.

The CDR3 extends over 16 amino acids. V was trimmed by 4 bases and J by 4 bases, leaving 19 bases between them. CDR1 is MDHEN, CDR2 SYDVKM, per germline. A note on this clone: Its antigen is not known.

Every subset had its genomic DNA shared out evenly among several immunoSEQ plates. Libraries were prepared by immunoSEQ multiplex PCR; TCRdb keeps only in-frame clonotypes and omits some of them. The data hold about 490,000 clones, with 70% to 80% observed a single time. The donors were adults (healthy and HIV-negative) with no recent acute infections or vaccinations. The clonotype originates from a middle-aged woman in good health. Some clones in this sample may be carry-over from other donors' samples. The sample taken for sequencing was PBMCs. The V and J genes are TRBV28 and TRBJ1-2; D may be TRBD1 (6 bases). The CDR3 nucleotides read TGTGCCAGCAGTTCGAATACAGGGACCGTCGGCTATGGCTACACCTTC. Translation: CASSSNTGTVGYGYTF.